One sample yielded the 15 T cell receptor beta chains listed below, sequenced in a study of T-cell reconstitution after alpha-beta-depleted transplantation in children. Preparation of the TCRbeta library used unique molecular identifiers. TCRdb independently ran MiXCR on the PCR reads; one entry per CDR3 protein. Of roughly 790,000 distinct CDR3 sequences listed, less than 20% are singletons. Sequencing was performed on PBMCs, mostly from graft donor cells, taken 360 days after TCRalphabeta/CD19-depleted stem cell transplant. These receptors were obtained from a male patient younger than 18 who had a stem cell transplant for acute lymphoblastic leukemia, so the T cells may come from the graft donor.

This rearrangement joins TRBV20-1 to TRBJ1-5; D remains ambiguous. The germline V and J ends were trimmed by 6 bases and 4 bases, with 13 bases remaining between them. CDR1 and CDR2 (germline): DFQATT, SNEGSKA (reference sequence). This CDR3 is 13 amino acids long. The CDR3 reads CSAPRAPNQPQHF. The CDR3 DNA follows: TGCAGTGCCCCCCGGGCCCCAAATCAGCCCCAGCATTTT.

This clonotype was counted only a few times. The rearrangement uses TRBV29-1 and TRBJ2-7; 11 bases agree with TRBD1. Losses at the gene ends were 1 base for V and 6 bases for J; bases not matched to a gene: 2. Germline CDR1 SQVTM, CDR2 ANQGSEA. This CDR3 comprises 13 residues. CDR3 sequence reads: CSVEGTGGPEQYF. The CDR3 DNA sequence: TGCAGCGTTGAAGGGACAGGGGGCCCCGAGCAGTACTTC.

This clonotype was observed a handful of times. V usage is TRBV20-1 and J usage is TRBJ2-7, with a possible D match to TRBD2 (5 bases). Trimming cost V 6 bases and J 5 bases, with 17 bases left between them. The germline V gene has CDR1 DFQATT and CDR2 SNEGSKA (reference sequence). The CDR3 is 13 residues long. The DNA for the CDR3 is TGCAGTGCGATCGTCCCCAGGAGGAACGAGCAGTACTTC. Amino acid sequence: CSAIVPRRNEQYF.

CDR3 region: CASSHTGDTEAFF. CDR3 DNA sequence: TGCGCCAGCAGCCACACAGGGGATACTGAAGCTTTCTTT. The chain recombines TRBV4-1 with TRBJ1-1, with 7 bases aligning to TRBD1. Germline assignment: CDR1 MGHRA and CDR2 YSYEKL. The junction had 3 bases not matched to a gene; V was cut back by 3 bases and J by 5 bases. The CDR3 runs to 13 residues.

The chain links TRBV6-5 to TRBJ2-3, with 10 bases aligning to TRBD2. Germline lookup yields CDR1 MNHEY and CDR2 SVGAGI. This CDR3 comprises 19 residues. Germline trimming cut 2 bases from V and 3 bases from J; bases unmatched to any gene: 14. CDR3 nucleotides: TGTGCCAGCAGTTACCGAAGGTCCCTAGCGGGAGAACGTACAGATACGCAGTATTTT. As protein: CASSYRRSLAGERTDTQYF.

This clonotype has just a few counts. The chain is built from TRBV27 and TRBJ1-1; TRBD1 might be the D (6 bases). The germline V and J ends were trimmed by 3 bases and 6 bases, with 14 bases remaining between them. The CDR3 has 14 amino acids. Germline V gene sequence: CDR1 MNHEY, CDR2 SMNVEV (reference sequence). The CDR3 DNA is TGTGCCAGCAGTTTCGGCCCAGGGGTACCTGAAGCTTTCTTT. Translating it yields CASSFGPGVPEAFF.

Only a few counts were recorded for this clonotype. The gene calls are TRBV7-9 and TRBJ1-2; 8 bases align to TRBD1. From germline, CDR1 is SEHNR and CDR2 FQNEAQ (reference sequence). The CDR3 is made up of 17 amino acids. After removal of 4 bases from V and 0 bases from J, the junction contained 10 bases not matched to a gene. CDR3 loop: CASSSYGTGASNYGYTF. In nucleotides, the CDR3 is TGTGCCAGCAGCTCGTACGGGACAGGAGCTTCTAACTATGGCTACACCTTC.

The chain couples TRBV27 to TRBJ2-4; 9 bases map to TRBD1. Losses at the gene ends were 5 bases for V and 3 bases for J; bases not matched to a gene: 8. Germline CDR1 and CDR2: MNHEY and SMNVEV (reference sequence). The CDR3 sequence is 16 residues long. The CDR3: CASSPTTGGVKNIQYF. CDR3 DNA: TGTGCCAGCAGTCCGACTACAGGGGGCGTCAAAAACATTCAGTACTTC.

This clonotype was recorded at least ten times. The V call is TRBV4-1, the J call TRBJ2-7; TRBD1 matches at 9 bases. This CDR3 comprises 14 residues. V gave up 6 bases and J gave up 4 bases; unmatched junction bases: 7. Germline CDR1 is MGHRA and CDR2 is YSYEKL. CDR3 region: CASSYDRGVYEQYF. The CDR3 nucleotides read TGCGCCAGCAGTTACGACAGGGGGGTTTACGAGCAGTACTTC.

A few counts support this clonotype. The chain carries TRBV10-3 and TRBJ2-2; D is possibly TRBD1 (6 bases). Per the germline V gene, CDR1 is ENHRY and CDR2 is SYGVKD. V was cut by 6 bases and J by 4 bases, with 12 bases left in between. This CDR3 is 14 amino acids long. CDR3 protein: CAIRATGLTGELFF. Here the CDR3 DNA reads TGTGCCATCAGAGCGACAGGTCTCACCGGGGAGCTGTTTTTT.

The sample holds a few counts of this clonotype. The chain links TRBV10-3 to TRBJ1-3; TRBD1 matches at 7 bases. This CDR3 is 13 amino acids long. After removal of 10 bases from V and 4 bases from J, the junction contained 7 bases not matched to a gene. Germline values: CDR1 ENHRY, CDR2 SYGVKD. In DNA, the CDR3 is TGTGCCACCCAAGGGGGCAAGGGAAACACCATATATTTT. Protein product: CATQGGKGNTIYF.

This chain links TRBV20-1 with TRBJ2-1; weak D call: TRBD2 (5 bases). The CDR3 contains 16 residues. Germline V gives CDR1 DFQATT, CDR2 SNEGSKA (reference sequence). With 0 bases removed from V and 1 base from J, the gap between germline ends came to 13 bases. The CDR3 DNA is TGCAGTGCTAGAGATCAATCCGGGGTTTCCTACAATGAGCAGTTCTTC. This sequence encodes CSARDQSGVSYNEQFF.

This clonotype occurred many times. V gene TRBV4-2 combines with J gene TRBJ2-3; 9 bases fit TRBD1. The germline V gene has CDR1 LGHNA and CDR2 YNFKEQ. This CDR3 has 17 amino acids. V trimming: 0 bases; J trimming: 2 bases; junction bases outside the gene matches: 6. The CDR3 sequence is CASSQEYGTGPTDTQYF. The CDR3 DNA is TGTGCCAGCAGCCAAGAATACGGGACAGGGCCCACAGATACGCAGTATTTT.

In regard to this clonotype: At one of its ends the junction is not consistent with the germline gene, which may arise from a read error. The CDR3 nucleotides read TGTGCCAGCCGCCATGGGGCCGACCCGGGACTCCAAAGACATGAGCAGTTCTTC. This encodes CASRHGADPGLQRHEQFF. The gene calls are TRBV3-1 and TRBJ2-1; tentative D call: TRBD2 (6 bases). The CDR3 has 18 residues. Germline values: CDR1 LGHDT, CDR2 YNNKEL (reference sequence).

This clonotype occurred many times. V and J are TRBV5-1 and TRBJ2-7; TRBD2 matches 7 bases. This CDR3 is built from 14 residues. Germline trimming cut 3 bases from V and 3 bases from J; bases unmatched to any gene: 6. Germline-derived CDR1 and CDR2 are SGHRS and YFSETQ. For the CDR3, the DNA is TGCGCCAGCAGCTGGGGAGGGGACTTCTACGAGCAGTACTTC. Encoded protein: CASSWGGDFYEQYF.